Following are 24 T cell receptor beta chains from one sample sequenced in a study of control samples from healthy donors and cancer patients. The assay was immunoSEQ multiplex PCR, and TCRdb's table has in-frame clones only and misses some. The sample comprises some 120,000 clones, 75% to 90% of which are singletons, and 1% to 1.4% rests with the top ten. What was sequenced was PBMCs. The receptor set was obtained from a woman in her forties or fifties with colorectal cancer.

The genes are TRBV11-2 and TRBJ2-7, with TRBD2 matching over 7 bases. V dropped 3 bases and J dropped 2; count of bases not matched to a gene: 13. Germline values: CDR1 SGHAT, CDR2 FQNNGV. The CDR3 is made up of 17 amino acids. In DNA form, the CDR3 reads TGTGCCAGCAGCTTCAACTGGGGGGGGACCGGCACCTACGAGCAGTACTTC. Translated, it gives CASSFNWGGTGTYEQYF.

V and J are TRBV7-9 and TRBJ1-5; TRBD1 matches 9 bases. There are 15 residues in the CDR3. Trimming at V came to 5 bases and at J to 3 bases, leaving 5 bases not matched to a gene. Germline V gives CDR1 SEHNR, CDR2 FQNEAQ (reference sequence). This chain's CDR3 is CASSQGQGVNQPQHF. CDR3 nucleotide sequence: TGTGCCAGCAGCCAGGGACAGGGAGTCAATCAGCCCCAGCATTTT.

The V call is TRBV6-5, the J call TRBJ2-7; D could derive from TRBD1 or TRBD2 (5 bases each). Trimming stripped 5 bases from V and 7 bases from J, with 18 bases between. The CDR3 loop spans 14 amino acids. CDR1 MNHEY and CDR2 SVGAGI come from the germline V gene. In DNA form, the CDR3 reads TGTGCCAGCAGTACCGGGACGCTTCTGTGGGAGCAGTACTTC. This encodes CASSTGTLLWEQYF.

The chain links TRBV7-6 to TRBJ2-3; D gene unclear. The CDR3 length is 14 residues. Trimming left V 1 base short and J 2 bases short, with 7 bases between. CDR1 is SGHVS and CDR2 is FNYEAQ in the germline V gene. The CDR3 nucleotides read TGTGCCAGCAGCTTAGAAGATTTCACAGATACGCAGTATTTT. Its translation: CASSLEDFTDTQYF.

This clone appeared a single time. V and J are TRBV2 and TRBJ1-2, with D maybe TRBD1 (6 bases). CDR1 and CDR2 (germline): SNHLY, FYNNEI. This CDR3 is built from 12 residues. The germline V and J ends were trimmed by 8 bases and 0 bases, with 7 bases remaining between them. CDR3 bases: TGTGCCAGCGAGGGGGCTAACTATGGCTACACCTTC. It codes for CASEGANYGYTF. The full variable domain, its missing parts supplied by reference TRBV2 and TRBJ1-2, is EPEVTQTPSHQVTQMGQEVILRCVPISNHLYFYWYRQILGQKVEFLVSFYNNEISEKSEIFDDQFSVERPDGSNFTLKIRSTKLEDSAMYFCASEGANYGYTFGSGTRLTVV.

The chain employs TRBV27 and TRBJ1-1, with D unclear. The V end was cut by 7 bases, the J end by 4 bases, with 13 bases between. CDR3 length: 13 residues. CDR1 and CDR2 (germline): MNHEY, SMNVEV (reference sequence). The CDR3 nucleotides read TGTGCCAGCAAGGGCATCTGGGCCACTGAAGCTTTCTTT. Its protein is CASKGIWATEAFF.

Only one count was recorded for this clone. The rearrangement joins TRBV28 to TRBJ1-5; D is unclear. Germline V lookup: CDR1 MDHEN, CDR2 SYDVKM. Trimming stripped 3 bases from V and 0 bases from J, with 6 bases between. The CDR3 spans 14 residues. The CDR3 coding sequence is TGTGCCAGCAGTTTTCTACTTAGCAATCAGCCCCAGCATTTT. This codes for CASSFLLSNQPQHF. The variable domain in full, with the rest retrieved from reference TRBV28 and TRBJ1-5, is DVKVTQSSRYLVKRTGEKVFLECVQDMDHENMFWYRQDPGLGLRLIYFSYDVKMKEKGDIPEGYSVSREKKERFSLILESASTNQTSMYLCASSFLLSNQPQHFGDGTRLSIL.

J is TRBJ2-7 and V is TRBV28, with 9 bases identical to TRBD1. The CDR3 has 14 amino acids. CDR1 is MDHEN, CDR2 SYDVKM, per germline. With V trimmed by 8 bases and J by 0 bases, 5 bases remained unmatched. CDR3 coding DNA: TGTGCCAGCTGGGGGACAGGGTACTCCTACGAGCAGTACTTC. Residues: CASWGTGYSYEQYF.

This rearrangement joins TRBV7-8 to TRBJ2-1, with D tentatively TRBD1 or TRBD2 (5 bases each). The CDR3 is 17 amino acids. Looked up from germline, CDR1 is SGHVS and CDR2 is FQNEAQ. Trimming removed 2 bases from V and 4 bases from J, with 18 bases in between. CDR3 nucleotide sequence: TGTGCCAGCAGCTTATGGTCTTGGGGGAGTGAGTACAATGAGCAGTTCTTC. Its translation is CASSLWSWGSEYNEQFF.

The V gene is TRBV5-4, the J gene TRBJ2-1; tentatively, D is TRBD2 (7 bases). The V gene lost 0 bases and the J gene lost 6 bases, with 16 bases spanning the gap. Germline CDR1 and CDR2: SGHNT and YYREEE (reference sequence). The CDR3 sequence is 16 residues long. Written as DNA, the CDR3 is TGTGCCAGCAGCTTGGGTGGTGGGGGGGCTCGCAATGAGCAGTTCTTC. As protein: CASSLGGGGARNEQFF.

The V and J genes are TRBV7-9 and TRBJ1-5; no definite D call. This CDR3 comprises 16 residues. The germline V and J ends were trimmed by 5 bases and 2 bases, with 16 bases remaining between them. The germline V gene has CDR1 SEHNR and CDR2 FQNEAQ (reference sequence). The DNA of the CDR3 is TGTGCCAGCAGCCCTGGATCTGGGCAGGGCAATCAGCCCCAGCATTTT. Translation gives CASSPGSGQGNQPQHF.

A word on this clone: This same CDR3 is encoded by further DNA sequences in the sample. The rearrangement joins TRBV18 to TRBJ2-3; D not resolved. This CDR3 contains 13 residues. Germline CDR1 KGHSH, CDR2 LQKENI. Trimming stripped 3 bases from V and 3 bases from J, with 7 bases between. The CDR3 region is CASSPPSTDTQYF. CDR3 sequence (DNA): TGTGCCAGCTCACCCCCCTCAACAGATACGCAGTATTTT.

The V gene is TRBV30, the J gene TRBJ2-2; D tentatively reads TRBD1 or TRBD2 (5 bases each). There are 16 residues in the CDR3. In germline, CDR1 is GTSNPN, CDR2 SVGIG (reference sequence). The V and J ends lost 6 bases and 5 bases respectively, with 22 bases between them. In DNA, the CDR3 is TGTGCCTGCGAGCCACCGGGACGGAGGTATACCGGGGAGCTGTTTTTT. It is translated as CACEPPGRRYTGELFF.

This chain joins TRBV11-2 and TRBJ2-1; D possibly corresponds to TRBD1 (5 bases). Germline CDR1 is SGHAT and CDR2 is FQNNGV. The germline V and J ends were trimmed by 5 bases and 10 bases, with 15 bases remaining between them. There are 13 residues in the CDR3. CDR3 protein: CASSDNRGGEQFF. The CDR3, as DNA: TGTGCCAGCAGCGACAATAGGGGTGGCGAGCAGTTCTTC.

This chain connects TRBV5-1 to TRBJ2-7, with 8 nucleotides matching TRBD2. Germline CDR1 reads SGHRS; CDR2 reads YFSETQ. CDR3 length: 15 residues. V dropped 0 bases and J dropped 4; count of bases not matched to a gene: 6. The CDR3 here is CASSLGSGRGYEQYF. CDR3 bases: TGCGCCAGCAGCTTGGGCAGCGGGAGAGGGTACGAGCAGTACTTC.

This clone was counted once. V and J are TRBV3-1 (or the pseudogene TRBV3-2) and TRBJ2-3; D is ambiguous. V was trimmed by 5 bases and J by 2 bases, leaving 11 bases between them. CDR1 is LGHDT and CDR2 is YNNKEL in the germline V gene (reference sequence). The CDR3 contains 14 residues. The CDR3, as DNA: TGTGCCAGCAGCTTTGGTGATAACACAGATACGCAGTATTTT. Translation: CASSFGDNTDTQYF.

The rearrangement joins TRBV2 to TRBJ2-7; tentative D call: TRBD2 (5 bases). Germline-derived CDR1 and CDR2 are SNHLY and FYNNEI. This CDR3 contains 14 residues. Trimming removed 6 bases at V and 1 base at J, with 13 bases between. CDR3 residues: CASRPRGQSYEQYF. CDR3 bases: TGTGCCAGCAGACCACGCGGGCAGTCCTACGAGCAGTACTTC.

This clone has only one observation. The chain is built from TRBV7-2 and TRBJ1-5, with TRBD1 matching over 9 bases. Germline-derived CDR1 and CDR2 are SGHTA and FQGNSA. This CDR3 region has 15 residues. The V gene end was trimmed by 0 bases and the J gene end by 6 bases; junction bases not matched to a gene: 3. CDR3 nucleotide sequence: TGTGCCAGCAGCTTAGCCGGGACAGGGTTTCAGCCCCAGCATTTT. Its translation is CASSLAGTGFQPQHF.

This chain links TRBV10-1 with TRBJ1-1, with no clear D. In germline, CDR1 is WNHNN, CDR2 SYGVQD (reference sequence). The CDR3 is 15 residues long. Trimming took 0 bases from V and 4 from J, leaving 12 bases between them. The DNA of the CDR3 is TGCGCCAGCAGTGAGTCGCGGGGAGGGTGCACTGAAGCTTTCTTT. Protein: CASSESRGGCTEAFF.

The gene calls are TRBV10-3 and TRBJ1-6, with D perhaps matching TRBD1 (5 bases). The length of the CDR3 is 13 residues. Trimming shortened V by 11 bases and J by 6 bases, and 14 bases separated the two germline ends. Per the germline V gene, CDR1 is ENHRY and CDR2 is SYGVKD. The CDR3 region is CASYDSTNSPLHF. DNA of the CDR3: TGTGCCTCCTACGACAGCACTAATTCACCCCTCCACTTT.

V gene TRBV12-3 or TRBV12-4 combines with J gene TRBJ1-5; D remains unclear. Trimming stripped 6 bases from V and 7 bases from J, with 13 bases between. The CDR3 totals 13 residues. CDR3 sequence: CASSPDIRQPQHF. The CDR3, as DNA: TGTGCCAGCAGCCCTGATATCCGGCAGCCCCAGCATTTT.

This chain connects TRBV5-5 to TRBJ2-1; TRBD1 matches at 9 bases. The germline V gene has CDR1 SGHKS and CDR2 YYEKEE (reference sequence). V shed 2 bases and J 7 bases; nucleotides not matched to a gene: 7. The CDR3 is 15 residues long. The DNA of the CDR3 is TGTGCCAGCAGCTTCGTACCGGGACAGGGAAATGAGCAGTTCTTC. Its protein is CASSFVPGQGNEQFF.

This rearrangement joins TRBV9 to TRBJ2-3; D remains ambiguous. The V gene's germline CDR1 is SGDLS and CDR2 YYNGEE. The V gene lost 0 bases and the J gene lost 2 bases, with 13 bases spanning the gap. CDR3 length: 16 residues. The CDR3 protein is CASSVGRRQYTDTQYF. In nucleotides, the CDR3 is TGTGCCAGCAGCGTAGGTCGTCGGCAATACACAGATACGCAGTATTTT. Filled out from reference TRBV9 and TRBJ2-3, the complete variable domain reads DSGVTQTPKHLITATGQRVTLRCSPRSGDLSVYWYQQSLDQGLQFLIQYYNGEERAKGNILERFSAQQFPDLHSELNLSSLELGDSALYFCASSVGRRQYTDTQYFGPGTRLTVL.

The chain employs TRBV5-1 and TRBJ2-2, with D perhaps TRBD1 (6 bases). Looked up from germline, CDR1 is SGHRS and CDR2 is YFSETQ. The CDR3 runs 14 residues. V was pared by 4 bases and J by 4 bases, with 11 bases between. The CDR3 coding sequence is TGCGCCAGCAGCCGGGACATCTCCACCGGGGAGCTGTTTTTT. It encodes CASSRDISTGELFF.